This TCR beta chain was sequenced in a study of T cell responses to AZD1222 COVID-19 vaccine. Overall study results and limits: Vaccine-related CD4 TCRs covered spike, predominating at 160-218 and 743-854. In a largely white British group with more females than males, clonal diversity was possibly underestimated. Baseline seropositives among AZD1222 recipients totaled only five to seven. The study sampled repertoires only after the peak T cell response.

On this clone: Its antigen is unknown.

Clones were sequenced by immunoSEQ multiplex PCR, and TCRdb holds only the in-frame ones, with some missing. The data contain about 200,000 clones, about 94% of them seen just once; the ten biggest clones take up over 1.5%. The germline V gene has CDR1 SGHVS and CDR2 FNYEAQ. Between the trimmed V and J ends, which lost 5 bases and 4 bases, there was a span of 11 bases. This CDR3 is 13 amino acids long. The sequence came from an adult who received the MenACWY meningococcal vaccine as a control. The chain couples TRBV7-6 to TRBJ1-2; no reliable D call. The sample was peripheral blood, taken 28 days after the second dose of the MenACWY control vaccine. CDR3 residues: CASSEANGYGYTF. The CDR3 region has the DNA TGTGCCAGCAGCGAAGCCAATGGCTATGGCTACACCTTC.